These 8 T cell receptor beta chains originate from one sample sequenced in a study of a mutant IDH1 vaccine in newly diagnosed glioma. The repertoire was sequenced with immunoSEQ multiplex PCR; TCRdb's copy has only in-frame clones and lacks some. The sample includes 45,000 to 50,000 clones, approximately 90% of them seen just once. As to time point: week 35, safety follow-up. With topical imiquimod, each dose of the vaccine consisted of 300 ug of mutant IDH1 20-mer peptide. Their specific antigens are unknown. Here the sequenced sample was PBMCs, taken from a glioma patient whose treatment included an IDH1 peptide vaccine. All receptors come from a woman in her forties with glioma.

V is TRBV7-9 and J is TRBJ2-5; tentatively, D is TRBD1 (5 bases). The CDR3 is 13 residues long. Germline V gene sequence: CDR1 SEHNR, CDR2 FQNEAQ (reference sequence). V was shortened by 2 bases and J by 5 bases, with 9 bases between the two germline ends. The chain's CDR3 is CASSLLGAETQYF. CDR3 DNA: TGTGCCAGCAGCTTACTAGGGGCGGAGACCCAGTACTTC.

The chain has TRBV7-2 and TRBJ1-2; 10 positions match TRBD1. With V trimmed by 4 bases and J by 4 bases, 3 bases remained unmatched. The CDR3 totals 14 residues. Germline-derived CDR1 and CDR2 are SGHTA and FQGNSA. The CDR3 spells CASSSRQGAYGYTF. The DNA for the CDR3 is TGTGCCAGCAGCTCACGACAGGGGGCCTATGGCTACACCTTC.

This chain joins TRBV6-6 and TRBJ1-1; D gene ambiguous. CDR1 and CDR2 from the germline V gene are MNHNY and SVGAGI (reference sequence). V dropped 6 bases and J dropped 1 base, with 15 bases sitting between them. The CDR3 extends over 15 amino acids. The CDR3 DNA reads as TGTGCCAGCAGGAGGTTTGGCTCCTCGAACACTGAAGCTTTCTTT. Its translation: CASRRFGSSNTEAFF.

This clone was detected once. The chain links TRBV4-3 to TRBJ2-7, with unresolved D. This CDR3 comprises 14 residues. V was pared by 1 base and J by 3 bases, with 10 bases between. Germline V lookup: CDR1 LGHNA, CDR2 YSLEER. CDR3 nucleotides: TGCGCCAGCAGCCAAGCAACGGACCTCTACGAGCAGTACTTC. Encoded protein: CASSQATDLYEQYF.

The chain combines TRBV5-4 with TRBJ2-7, with D uncertain. Germline lookup yields CDR1 SGHNT and CDR2 YYREEE (reference sequence). V lost 7 bases and J lost 2, with 16 bases in between. This CDR3 is built from 14 residues. CDR3 nucleotide sequence: TGTGCCAGCCGATCCCGTCTGTCGACCTACGAGCAGTACTTC. It codes for CASRSRLSTYEQYF.

The chain carries TRBV5-1 and TRBJ1-4; unclear D gene. The CDR3 is made up of 15 amino acids. The V end was cut by 0 bases, the J end by 7 bases, with 13 bases between. Germline CDR1 and CDR2: SGHRS and YFSETQ. The CDR3 loop is CASSLGGGNSEKLFF. The CDR3 coding sequence is TGCGCCAGCAGCTTGGGCGGCGGGAATTCTGAAAAACTGTTTTTT.

The V gene is TRBV20-1, the J gene TRBJ1-1, with D perhaps TRBD1 (6 bases). The germline V gene encodes CDR1 DFQATT and CDR2 SNEGSKA (reference sequence). The CDR3 spans 10 residues. V was cut by 6 bases and J by 7 bases, with 9 bases left in between. CDR3 sequence (DNA): TGCAGTGCCACAGGGAATGAAGCTTTCTTT. It translates to CSATGNEAFF.

The chain joins TRBV30 to TRBJ2-1, with D possibly TRBD2 on 6 matching bases. This CDR3 is 13 amino acids long. V was trimmed by 5 bases and J by 5 bases, leaving 13 bases between them. The V gene's germline CDR1 is GTSNPN and CDR2 SVGIG (reference sequence). The chain's CDR3 is CAWGEDLNNEQFF. The CDR3 DNA reads TGTGCCTGGGGGGAGGATCTGAACAATGAGCAGTTCTTC.